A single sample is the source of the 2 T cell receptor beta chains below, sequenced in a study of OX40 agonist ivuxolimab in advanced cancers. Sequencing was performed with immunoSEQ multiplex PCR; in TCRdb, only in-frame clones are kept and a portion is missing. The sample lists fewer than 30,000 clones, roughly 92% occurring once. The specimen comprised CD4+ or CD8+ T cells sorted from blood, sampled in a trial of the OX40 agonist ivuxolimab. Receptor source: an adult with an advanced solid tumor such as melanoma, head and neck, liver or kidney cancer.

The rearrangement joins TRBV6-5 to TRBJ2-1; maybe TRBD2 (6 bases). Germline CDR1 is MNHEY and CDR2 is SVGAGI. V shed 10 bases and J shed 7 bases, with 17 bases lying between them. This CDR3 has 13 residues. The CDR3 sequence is CATHQGGWNEQFF. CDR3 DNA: TGTGCCACCCACCAGGGAGGTTGGAATGAGCAGTTCTTC.

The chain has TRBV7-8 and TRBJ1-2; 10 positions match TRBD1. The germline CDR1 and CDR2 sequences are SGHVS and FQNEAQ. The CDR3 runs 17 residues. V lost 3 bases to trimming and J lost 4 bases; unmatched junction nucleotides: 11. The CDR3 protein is CASSFEGQGISSYGYTF. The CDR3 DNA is TGTGCCAGCAGCTTCGAGGGACAGGGGATTTCGAGCTATGGCTACACCTTC.